These 25 T cell receptor beta chains originate from one sample sequenced in a study of blood T cell repertoires in COVID-19. The repertoire was sequenced with immunoSEQ multiplex PCR; TCRdb's copy has only in-frame clones and lacks some. The table lists 360,000 or so clones, roughly four fifths of them singletons. The source material was PBMCs or T cells enriched from blood (not recorded which). Source of these receptors: a woman aged 45-65 years who had recovered from COVID-19.

This chain joins TRBV18 and TRBJ1-2; 8 positions agree with TRBD1. Germline CDR1 is KGHSH and CDR2 is LQKENI. V was clipped by 3 bases and J by 4 bases; unmatched bases: 4. CDR3 length: 14 residues. DNA of the CDR3: TGTGCCAGCTCACCGACAGGGGTGGGCTATGGCTACACCTTC. It specifies CASSPTGVGYGYTF.

The chain has TRBV7-2 and TRBJ2-6; D gene unclear. V lost 4 bases and J lost 4, with 11 bases in between. The germline V gene encodes CDR1 SGHTA and CDR2 FQGNSA. The CDR3 has 15 residues. The CDR3 is CASSSYSIGANVLTF. DNA for the CDR3: TGTGCCAGCAGCTCATACAGCATCGGGGCCAACGTCCTGACTTTC.

The gene calls are TRBV18 and TRBJ2-1; 12 nucleotides line up with TRBD2. The V gene end was trimmed by 1 base and the J gene end by 0 bases; junction bases not matched to a gene: 13. CDR1 KGHSH and CDR2 LQKENI come from the germline V gene. The CDR3 covers 21 residues. The DNA of the CDR3 is TGTGCCAGCTCACCACTGTCACTAGCGGGGGGTCCATCGAGCTCCTACAATGAGCAGTTCTTC. The encoded protein is CASSPLSLAGGPSSSYNEQFF.

The chain uses TRBV30 and TRBJ1-5; D ambiguous. This CDR3 has 12 amino acids. Trimming removed 1 base from V and 3 bases from J, with 4 bases in between. Germline CDR1 reads GTSNPN; CDR2 reads SVGIG (reference sequence). The CDR3 protein is CAWSAVNQPQHF. As DNA, the CDR3 is TGTGCCTGGAGTGCAGTCAATCAGCCCCAGCATTTT.

Here the CDR3 reads CASSTGQPQHF. The DNA for the CDR3 is TGTGCCAGCAGTACAGGTCAGCCCCAGCATTTT. The J gene is TRBJ1-5, the V gene TRBV12-3 or TRBV12-4; possible D gene TRBD1, 5 bases. The CDR3 covers 11 residues. V lost 5 bases to trimming and J lost 6 bases, with 5 bases between them.

The rearrangement links TRBV13 to TRBJ1-2, with D possibly matching TRBD1 (5 bases). The V gene lost 2 bases and the J gene lost 6 bases, with 13 bases spanning the gap. Germline CDR1 and CDR2: PRHDT and FYEKMQ (reference sequence). The CDR3 is 14 residues long. For the CDR3, the DNA is TGTGCCAGCAGCTTACAGGTCAGGGATGATGGCTACACCTTC. It specifies CASSLQVRDDGYTF.

V is TRBV29-1 and J is TRBJ2-1, with D tentatively TRBD1 (6 bases). Germline-derived CDR1 and CDR2 are SQVTM and ANQGSEA. The CDR3 sequence is 13 residues long. V was shortened by 3 bases and J by 5 bases, with 11 bases between the two germline ends. CDR3 loop: CSVDRGQNNEQFF. DNA for the CDR3: TGCAGCGTTGATCGAGGACAGAACAATGAGCAGTTCTTC.

The sample holds one count of this clone. The J gene is TRBJ2-4, the V gene TRBV5-6; 8 bases align to TRBD2. With V trimmed by 6 bases and J by 6 bases, 8 bases remained unmatched. In germline, CDR1 is SGHDT, CDR2 YYEEEE. This CDR3 is built from 14 residues. The CDR3 sequence: CASKPSSGGNIQYF. Written as DNA, the CDR3 is TGTGCCAGCAAACCATCCAGCGGGGGAAACATTCAGTACTTC.

The J gene is TRBJ2-7, the V gene TRBV19, with 7 nucleotides matching TRBD2. Germline values: CDR1 LNHDA, CDR2 SQIVND (reference sequence). The trim removed 8 bases at V and 3 bases at J, leaving 10 bases unmatched. The CDR3 extends over 14 amino acids. CDR3 protein: CASAHAGEYYEQYF. DNA of the CDR3: TGTGCCAGTGCACACGCGGGGGAATACTACGAGCAGTACTTC. The full variable domain, in which reference TRBV19 and TRBJ2-7 provide the parts outside the CDR3, is DGGITQSPKYLFRKEGQNVTLSCEQNLNHDAMYWYRQDPGQGLRLIYYSQIVNDFQKGDIAEGYSVSREKKESFPLTVTSAQKNPTAFYLCASAHAGEYYEQYFGPGTRLTVT.

The gene calls are TRBV5-1 and TRBJ1-2; 7 bases are shared with TRBD1. V was pared by 3 bases and J by 4 bases, with 6 bases of the junction left unmatched. This CDR3 has 14 amino acids. The germline V gene has CDR1 SGHRS and CDR2 YFSETQ. CDR3 region: CASSWGQYGYGYTF. CDR3 DNA sequence: TGCGCCAGCAGCTGGGGACAGTACGGCTATGGCTACACCTTC.

The chain carries TRBV5-4 and TRBJ2-3; 13 bases agree with TRBD2. The CDR3 has 15 residues. CDR1 is SGHNT, CDR2 YYREEE, per germline (reference sequence). With 8 bases clipped from V and 6 bases from J, the junction kept 9 bases outside the gene matches. The CDR3: CASEWTSGSGDTQYF. CDR3 in DNA: TGTGCCAGTGAATGGACTAGCGGGAGTGGTGATACGCAGTATTTT.

The V call is TRBV7-2, the J call TRBJ2-5, with D perhaps TRBD2 (6 bases). The CDR3 is made up of 14 amino acids. V lost 1 base to trimming and J lost 3 bases, with 9 bases between them. From germline, CDR1 is SGHTA and CDR2 FQGNSA. The CDR3 DNA follows: TGTGCCAGCAGCTTAGGGGGGGTAGAAGAGACCCAGTACTTC. Protein sequence: CASSLGGVEETQYF.

This chain joins TRBV6-5 and TRBJ1-3, with D possibly being TRBD1 (5 bases). The CDR3 contains 15 residues. V was trimmed by 5 bases and J by 4 bases, leaving 15 bases between them. CDR1 and CDR2 from the germline V gene are MNHEY and SVGAGI. The CDR3 spells CASSPGLGAGNTIYF. The CDR3 DNA reads as TGTGCCAGCAGTCCGGGACTAGGGGCCGGAAACACCATATATTTT.

J is TRBJ1-5 and V is TRBV28; maybe TRBD1 (5 bases). Per germline, CDR1 MDHEN and CDR2 SYDVKM. This CDR3 region has 14 residues. V shed 4 bases and J shed 7 bases, with 14 bases lying between them. DNA for the CDR3: TGTGCCAGCAGTTCCCCGCCCAGGGAACAGCCCCAGCATTTT. Its translation is CASSSPPREQPQHF.

This chain joins TRBV7-2 and TRBJ1-2, with 7 positions matching TRBD1. The length of the CDR3 is 15 residues. Losses at the gene ends were 5 bases for V and 3 bases for J; bases not matched to a gene: 9. Looked up from germline, CDR1 is SGHTA and CDR2 is FQGNSA. This CDR3 reads CASSRRQGRDYGYTF. CDR3 nucleotides: TGTGCCAGCAGCCGCCGACAGGGACGGGACTATGGCTACACCTTC.

The V call is TRBV5-4, the J call TRBJ1-4, with D perhaps matching TRBD1 (5 bases). In germline, CDR1 is SGHNT, CDR2 YYREEE (reference sequence). V was shortened by 4 bases and J by 4 bases, with 14 bases between the two germline ends. The CDR3 spans 15 residues. This CDR3 is CASSPGTTVNEKLFF. As DNA, the CDR3 is TGTGCCAGCAGCCCCGGGACTACCGTTAATGAAAAACTGTTTTTT.

This clone was detected only once. This chain connects TRBV5-1 to TRBJ1-5; 9 nucleotides match TRBD1. Germline trimming cut 3 bases from V and 3 bases from J; bases unmatched to any gene: 7. Germline V CDR1 and CDR2: SGHRS, YFSETQ. This CDR3 has 16 amino acids. This CDR3 is CASSWGTGNDNQPQHF. CDR3 bases: TGCGCCAGCAGCTGGGGGACAGGGAACGACAATCAGCCCCAGCATTTT.

The rearrangement joins TRBV7-9 to TRBJ2-3; 10 bases map to TRBD2. Germline CDR1 is SEHNR and CDR2 is FQNEAQ (reference sequence). J gave up 5 bases and V 5 bases, and 10 bases lay outside the gene matches. This CDR3 comprises 16 residues. The CDR3 loop is CASSPGGAGGQDTQYF. DNA of the CDR3: TGTGCCAGCAGCCCAGGGGGAGCGGGGGGGCAAGATACGCAGTATTTT.

This chain joins TRBV14 and TRBJ2-3; possibly TRBD2 for D (6 bases). The CDR3 extends over 16 amino acids. Germline CDR1 and CDR2: SGHDN and FVKESK. The ends were cut back, 1 base at V and 2 bases at J, with 13 bases in the middle. The CDR3 DNA is TGTGCCAGCAGCCAAGCCACCCGACTAGTCACAGATACGCAGTATTTT. Translation: CASSQATRLVTDTQYF.

This clone was picked up one time. The chain combines TRBV19 with TRBJ1-2, with D hard to call. The CDR3 has 11 amino acids. V was trimmed by 1 base and J by 11 bases, leaving 8 bases between them. Germline loops: CDR1 LNHDA, CDR2 SQIVND (reference sequence). CDR3 DNA sequence: TGTGCCAGTAGTATAGTGAGGTTTTACACCTTC. Translated: CASSIVRFYTF.

The chain combines TRBV6-6 with TRBJ1-1; possible D gene TRBD1, 5 bases. V gave up 5 bases and J gave up 4 bases, with 26 bases separating them. Per the germline V gene, CDR1 is MNHNY and CDR2 is SVGAGI (reference sequence). The CDR3 is made up of 18 amino acids. The CDR3 sequence: CASSPLMGLFEVSTEAFF. In DNA, the CDR3 is TGTGCCAGCAGTCCCTTGATGGGGCTGTTTGAGGTTAGCACTGAAGCTTTCTTT.

The gene calls are TRBV11-3 and TRBJ1-6, with 8 bases identical to TRBD1. V gave up 6 bases and J gave up 7 bases; unmatched junction bases: 8. There are 15 residues in the CDR3. Germline V CDR1 and CDR2: SGHNT, YENEEA. The CDR3 sequence: CASSGQGEGNSPLHF. The CDR3 nucleotides read TGTGCCAGCAGTGGACAGGGAGAGGGAAATTCACCCCTCCACTTT.

Written as DNA, the CDR3 is TGTGCCAGCAGCTCTTGGGGGCGCTTGGACTTTTCTGGGGCCAACGTCCTGACTTTC. This sequence encodes CASSSWGRLDFSGANVLTF. This chain joins TRBV7-8 and TRBJ2-6; the D gene is possibly TRBD1 (6 bases). V shed 4 bases and J shed 1 base, with 20 bases lying between them. The CDR3 is 19 amino acids. CDR1 and CDR2 from the germline V gene are SGHVS and FQNEAQ.

This chain uses TRBV7-2 with TRBJ1-2, with TRBD1 matching 7 bases. V shed 1 base and J 8 bases; nucleotides not matched to a gene: 4. The germline CDR1 and CDR2 sequences are SGHTA and FQGNSA. The CDR3 is 13 residues long. Here the CDR3 DNA reads TGTGCCAGCAGCTTAGAGAACAGGGGCGGCTACACCTTC. Its protein is CASSLENRGGYTF.

The V gene is TRBV7-6, the J gene TRBJ2-1; 12 positions match TRBD2. Per germline, CDR1 SGHVS and CDR2 FNYEAQ. The CDR3 extends over 21 amino acids. Trimming at V came to 0 bases and at J to 7 bases, leaving 19 bases not matched to a gene. CDR3 nucleotides: TGTGCCAGCAGCTTAGCACAAATCACGGCTTTTTGGACTAGCGGGATGAATGAGCAGTTCTTC. It is translated as CASSLAQITAFWTSGMNEQFF.